This T cell receptor (beta chain) is from a study of spatial heterogeneity in lung cancer. The overall study: Detected sequences consistently included more beta-chain ones than alpha-chain ones.

Documented time point: sample taken at primary tumor resection. Material for sequencing was whole RNA from tumor, nontumor lung or frozen PBMC, left unsorted. The roughly 66 donors had untreated early-stage non-small cell lung cancer. Every individual TCR cDNA molecule carried its own unique molecular identifier, which allowed correction of PCR and sequencing errors. TCRdb reprocessed the 5' RACE reads via MiXCR and lists one record per CDR3 protein. Among more than 75,000 distinct CDR3 sequences, approximately 12% were seen once, and the ten largest hold 4.6%. This CDR3 is 15 amino acids long. Looked up from germline, CDR1 is SEHNR and CDR2 is FQNEAQ (reference sequence). With 0 bases removed from V and 4 bases from J, the gap between germline ends came to 12 bases.

The material sequenced was PBMCs, taken at surgery. The rearrangement joins TRBV7-9 to TRBJ1-1; D ambiguous. The TCR comes from a male donor with early-stage non-small cell lung cancer. The CDR3: CASSLAGGESTEAFF. The CDR3 DNA follows: TGTGCCAGCAGCTTAGCCGGCGGGGAGAGCACTGAAGCTTTCTTT.